The 26 T cell receptor beta chains listed next were all sequenced from one sample in a study of blood T cell repertoires in COVID-19 (TCRdb year 2020). The library was made by the immunoSEQ multiplex PCR assay. The immuneACCESS repertoire file appears here via TCRdb, limited to in-frame rearrangements. These files lack a portion of the clones; in checked studies, under half of the deficit traces to unresolved V genes, and the cause of the others is not known. Within this sample are about 82,000 clones, with roughly 80% of them counted one time only. The ten biggest clones cover roughly 18% of the sample. Sequencing was performed on peripheral blood. Receptor source: a man older than 75 with active or convalescent COVID-19.

The CDR3, as DNA: TGTGCCAGCAAGGACTACTCTGGAAACACCATATATTTT. As protein: CASKDYSGNTIYF. The chain carries TRBV27 and TRBJ1-3, with unresolved D. The length of the CDR3 is 13 residues. Germline CDR1 and CDR2: MNHEY and SMNVEV (reference sequence). Trimming shortened V by 7 bases and J by 0 bases, and 7 bases separated the two germline ends.

This sequence joins TRBV5-1 and TRBJ1-4, with D unresolved. The germline V and J ends were trimmed by 4 bases and 5 bases, with 18 bases remaining between them. The CDR3 contains 16 residues. CDR1 is SGHRS and CDR2 is YFSETQ in the germline V gene. For the CDR3, the DNA is TGCGCCAGCAGCCCACCCCTCGAGCCGAAAAATGAAAAACTGTTTTTT. It is translated as CASSPPLEPKNEKLFF. The complete variable domain, with remaining parts taken from reference TRBV5-1 and TRBJ1-4, reads KAGVTQTPRYLIKTRGQQVTLSCSPISGHRSVSWYQQTPGQGLQFLFEYFSETQRNKGNFPGRFSGRQFSNSRSEMNVSTLELGDSALYLCASSPPLEPKNEKLFFGSGTQLSVL.

J is TRBJ1-1 and V is TRBV6-5; possibly TRBD1 for D (6 bases). The CDR3 has 11 residues. Trimming took off 5 bases at V and 12 bases at J, with 13 bases between the two ends. CDR1 and CDR2 (germline): MNHEY, SVGAGI. The CDR3 sequence: CASSPGHSTFF. The CDR3 DNA is TGTGCCAGCAGTCCGGGACATAGCACTTTCTTT.

The V gene is TRBV7-8, the J gene TRBJ2-1; 13 nucleotides line up with TRBD2. The CDR3 runs to 19 residues. The J segment lost 1 base and the V segment lost 3 bases, leaving 9 bases of the junction unmatched. Germline V lookup: CDR1 SGHVS, CDR2 FQNEAQ. DNA for the CDR3: TGTGCCAGCAGCTTGAGACATCCGGGACTAGCGGGGTCCTACAATGAGCAGTTCTTC. Translated, it gives CASSLRHPGLAGSYNEQFF.

The chain couples TRBV28 to TRBJ1-2; D is possibly TRBD1 (6 bases). The CDR3 is 14 residues long. The V gene's germline CDR1 is MDHEN and CDR2 SYDVKM. V lost 9 bases, J lost 0 bases, and 14 bases lay in between. The CDR3 spells CASRGTGPNYGYTF. CDR3 nucleotide sequence: TGTGCCAGTAGGGGGACGGGACCTAACTATGGCTACACCTTC.

This clone was seen once. This CDR3 reads CASSPTGTVDTEAFF. For the CDR3, the DNA is TGTGCCAGCAGCCCCACCGGGACTGTAGACACTGAAGCTTTCTTT. V is TRBV11-2 and J is TRBJ1-1, with D possibly TRBD1 on 5 matching bases. The CDR3 runs to 15 residues. V lost 5 bases, J lost 3 bases, and 16 bases lay in between. CDR1 and CDR2 from the germline V gene are SGHAT and FQNNGV.

The V gene is TRBV6-1, the J gene TRBJ2-2; 8 bases match TRBD1. This CDR3 comprises 15 residues. V gave up 3 bases and J gave up 7 bases; unmatched junction bases: 7. Germline loops: CDR1 MNHNS, CDR2 SASEGT. The DNA of the CDR3 is TGTGCCAGCAGTGATGTCCAGGGGGCTATCGGGGAGCTGTTTTTT. It yields the protein CASSDVQGAIGELFF.

This rearrangement joins TRBV5-6 to TRBJ1-4; D is unresolved. Trimming left V 0 bases short and J 7 bases short, with 10 bases between. Germline values: CDR1 SGHDT, CDR2 YYEEEE. The CDR3 runs 14 residues. CDR3 sequence reads: CASSLGREGEKLFF. The CDR3 nucleotides are TGTGCCAGCAGCTTGGGTAGAGAGGGTGAAAAACTGTTTTTT.

The chain combines TRBV27 with TRBJ2-1; 10 bases are a match to TRBD2. CDR1 MNHEY and CDR2 SMNVEV come from the germline V gene (reference sequence). The V gene end was trimmed by 3 bases and the J gene end by 9 bases; junction bases not matched to a gene: 5. The CDR3 is 14 residues long. In nucleotides, the CDR3 is TGTGCCAGCAGTTTCCTAGCGGGAGTTCTTGAGCAGTTCTTC. The encoded protein is CASSFLAGVLEQFF.

This clone turned up a few times. The chain recombines TRBV5-1 with TRBJ2-3; D is unclear. V was clipped by 3 bases and J by 1 base, with 3 bases between them. CDR1 and CDR2 from the germline V gene are SGHRS and YFSETQ. This CDR3 region has 12 residues. The CDR3 protein is CASSSGTDTQYF. In nucleotides, the CDR3 is TGCGCCAGCAGCTCTGGCACAGATACGCAGTATTTT.

This chain joins TRBV19 and TRBJ1-1, with TRBD1 matching over 10 bases. J gave up 10 bases and V 3 bases, and 5 bases lay outside the gene matches. The CDR3 extends over 13 amino acids. CDR1 and CDR2 (germline): LNHDA, SQIVND (reference sequence). CDR3 residues: CASSMTGGPAAFF. DNA of the CDR3: TGTGCCAGTAGTATGACAGGGGGCCCGGCAGCTTTCTTT. The variable domain in full, completed from reference TRBV19 and TRBJ1-1, reads DGGITQSPKYLFRKEGQNVTLSCEQNLNHDAMYWYRQDPGQGLRLIYYSQIVNDFQKGDIAEGYSVSREKKESFPLTVTSAQKNPTAFYLCASSMTGGPAAFFGQGTRLTVV.

The genes are TRBV11-2 and TRBJ2-5; unclear D gene. From germline, CDR1 is SGHAT and CDR2 FQNNGV. The CDR3 totals 12 residues. V was clipped by 1 base and J by 5 bases, with 5 bases between them. CDR3 sequence reads: CASSLVRETQYF. The CDR3 DNA is TGTGCCAGCAGCTTAGTCAGGGAGACCCAGTACTTC.

This chain joins TRBV19 and TRBJ1-2, with D perhaps TRBD1 (6 bases). This CDR3 has 18 residues. Germline V gene data show CDR1 as LNHDA and CDR2 as SQIVND (reference sequence). Deletions cut 5 bases from V and 5 bases from J, with 27 bases between. The CDR3 sequence is CASSGHPGARNFGYGYTF. CDR3 DNA: TGTGCCAGTAGTGGCCACCCAGGGGCACGAAATTTCGGGTATGGCTACACCTTC.

This chain connects TRBV19 to TRBJ2-5; 13 positions agree with TRBD2. CDR3 length: 16 residues. Per the germline V gene, CDR1 is LNHDA and CDR2 is SQIVND (reference sequence). V gave up 3 bases and J gave up 4 bases; unmatched junction bases: 5. CDR3 in amino acids: CASSMTSGGSRETQYF. CDR3 sequence (DNA): TGTGCCAGTAGTATGACTAGCGGGGGGAGTCGAGAGACCCAGTACTTC.

This clone showed up just a few times. J is TRBJ2-1 and V is TRBV9; 7 nucleotides agree with TRBD1. CDR3 length equals 14 residues. Per germline, CDR1 SGDLS and CDR2 YYNGEE. J lost 3 bases, V lost 3 bases, and 3 bases had no gene match. The CDR3 bases are TGTGCCAGCAGCGGGAACAGGGGCTACAATGAGCAGTTCTTC. Its translation: CASSGNRGYNEQFF.

This clone appeared a few times. J is TRBJ1-5 and V is TRBV10-1; no clear D gene. The CDR3 length is 13 residues. V was cut by 2 bases and J by 5 bases, with 7 bases left in between. Looked up from germline, CDR1 is WNHNN and CDR2 is SYGVQD (reference sequence). The CDR3: CASSEEGDQPQHF. The CDR3 region has the DNA TGCGCCAGCAGTGAGGAGGGAGATCAGCCCCAGCATTTT.

The V call is TRBV9, the J call TRBJ1-4; D is uncertain. V lost 0 bases, J lost 1 base, and 4 bases lay in between. CDR1 and CDR2 from the germline V gene are SGDLS and YYNGEE. CDR3 length: 14 residues. The DNA of the CDR3 is TGTGCCAGCAGCGTAGATATAACTAATGAAAAACTGTTTTTT. Encoded protein: CASSVDITNEKLFF.

Points on this clone: Other nucleotide sequences in the sample specify the same CDR3. The CDR3 protein is CASSVSSGRGNEQFF. The DNA for the CDR3 is TGTGCCAGCAGCGTAAGTAGCGGGAGGGGCAATGAGCAGTTCTTC. This chain links TRBV9 with TRBJ2-1; 11 bases are a match to TRBD2. The CDR3 loop spans 15 amino acids. The V segment lost 1 base and the J segment 6 bases; nucleotides outside the gene matches: 3. CDR1 SGDLS and CDR2 YYNGEE come from the germline V gene.

The CDR3 nucleotides are TGTGCCAGCAGTTTGAAAACCCAGGGGATAGATACGCAGTATTTT. Its protein product is CASSLKTQGIDTQYF. The V call is TRBV27, the J call TRBJ2-3, with D perhaps matching TRBD1 (6 bases). CDR3 length: 15 amino acids. V was clipped by 3 bases and J by 5 bases, with 15 bases between them. Germline V gives CDR1 MNHEY, CDR2 SMNVEV (reference sequence).

The CDR3 DNA reads TGTGCCATCAGTGAACGACAGGGGGACACCGGGGAGCTGTTTTTT. Its protein is CAISERQGDTGELFF. The V gene is TRBV10-3, the J gene TRBJ2-2; 9 nucleotides line up with TRBD1. V shed 3 bases, J shed 3 bases, and the junction held 2 bases outside the gene matches. CDR3 length equals 15 residues. Germline CDR1 ENHRY, CDR2 SYGVKD.

This chain uses TRBV6-5 with TRBJ1-5; 9 bases align to TRBD1. CDR3 length equals 15 residues. The germline gives CDR1 MNHEY, CDR2 SVGAGI. Losses at the gene ends were 7 bases for V and 2 bases for J; bases not matched to a gene: 6. The CDR3 DNA sequence: TGTGCCAGCACCCGACAGGGGGGCGGCAATCAGCCCCAGCATTTT. This codes for CASTRQGGGNQPQHF.

The rearrangement joins TRBV6-6 to TRBJ1-1; 7 bases are a match to TRBD1. The length of the CDR3 is 15 residues. The V gene's germline CDR1 is MNHNY and CDR2 SVGAGI (reference sequence). V lost 0 bases and J lost 4; bases outside the gene matches: 5. The CDR3 is CASSYSWDRVTEAFF. In DNA, the CDR3 is TGTGCCAGCAGTTACTCATGGGACAGAGTCACTGAAGCTTTCTTT.

The sample holds one count of this clone. J is TRBJ2-6 and V is TRBV7-9, with D hard to call. The CDR3 has 16 amino acids. Looked up from germline, CDR1 is SEHNR and CDR2 is FQNEAQ (reference sequence). The V end was cut by 1 base, the J end by 0 bases, with 7 bases between. The CDR3 here is CASSLGAVSGANVLTF. DNA of the CDR3: TGTGCCAGCAGCTTAGGGGCAGTCTCTGGGGCCAACGTCCTGACTTTC.

Here the CDR3 reads CASSLLAGGPNNEQFF. The CDR3 DNA reads TGTGCCAGTAGCCTCCTAGCGGGAGGGCCTAACAATGAGCAGTTCTTC. The rearrangement uses TRBV19 and TRBJ2-1, with 12 nucleotides matching TRBD2. The V gene's germline CDR1 is LNHDA and CDR2 SQIVND (reference sequence). V lost 6 bases, J lost 5 bases, and 8 bases stayed unmatched. The CDR3 has 16 residues.

This clone was picked up one time. This chain uses TRBV10-1 with TRBJ2-3, with 11 bases lining up with TRBD2. This CDR3 has 14 amino acids. Per germline, CDR1 WNHNN and CDR2 SYGVQD (reference sequence). The J segment lost 5 bases and the V segment lost 6 bases, leaving 4 bases of the junction unmatched. The CDR3 here is CASSRGLAGDTQYF. The CDR3 DNA is TGCGCCAGCAGCCGAGGACTAGCGGGAGATACGCAGTATTTT.

The genes are TRBV3-1 (or the pseudogene TRBV3-2) and TRBJ1-6; D is perhaps TRBD1 (5 bases). The germline V and J ends were trimmed by 3 bases and 0 bases, with 9 bases remaining between them. CDR1 and CDR2 (germline): LGHDT, YNNKEL (reference sequence). This CDR3 spans 16 amino acids. CDR3 protein: CASSHQGYSYNSPLHF. In DNA form, the CDR3 reads TGTGCCAGCAGCCACCAGGGTTACTCCTATAATTCACCCCTCCACTTT.